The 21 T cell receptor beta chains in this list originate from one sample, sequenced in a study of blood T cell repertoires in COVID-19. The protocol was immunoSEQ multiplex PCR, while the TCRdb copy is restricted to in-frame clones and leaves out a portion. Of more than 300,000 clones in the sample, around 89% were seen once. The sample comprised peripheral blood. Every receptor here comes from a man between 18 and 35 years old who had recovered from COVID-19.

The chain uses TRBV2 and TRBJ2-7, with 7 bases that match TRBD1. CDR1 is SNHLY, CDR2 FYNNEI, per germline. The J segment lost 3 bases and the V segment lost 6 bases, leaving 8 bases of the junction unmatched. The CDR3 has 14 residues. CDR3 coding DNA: TGTGCCAGCAGAGCCAACAGGGGAAACTACGAGCAGTACTTC. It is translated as CASRANRGNYEQYF.

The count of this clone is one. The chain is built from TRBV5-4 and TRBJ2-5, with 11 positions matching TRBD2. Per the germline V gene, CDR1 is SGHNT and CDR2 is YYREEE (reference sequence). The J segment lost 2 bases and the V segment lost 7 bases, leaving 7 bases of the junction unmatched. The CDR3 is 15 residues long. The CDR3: CASARLAGGQETQYF. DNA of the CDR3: TGTGCCAGCGCCAGGCTAGCGGGGGGTCAAGAGACCCAGTACTTC.

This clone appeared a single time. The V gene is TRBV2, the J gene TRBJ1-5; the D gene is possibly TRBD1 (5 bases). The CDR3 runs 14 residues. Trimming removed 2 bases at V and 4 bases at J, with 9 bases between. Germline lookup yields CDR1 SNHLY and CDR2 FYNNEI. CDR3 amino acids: CASSEIQGNQPQHF. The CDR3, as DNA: TGTGCCAGCAGTGAAATTCAGGGAAATCAGCCCCAGCATTTT.

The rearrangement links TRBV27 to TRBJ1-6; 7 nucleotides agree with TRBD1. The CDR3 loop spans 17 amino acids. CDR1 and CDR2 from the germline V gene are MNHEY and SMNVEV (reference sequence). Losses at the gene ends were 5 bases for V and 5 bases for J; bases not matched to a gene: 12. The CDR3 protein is CASSLTQGIIDNSPLHF. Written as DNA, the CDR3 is TGTGCCAGCAGTCTTACACAGGGGATAATTGATAATTCACCCCTCCACTTT.

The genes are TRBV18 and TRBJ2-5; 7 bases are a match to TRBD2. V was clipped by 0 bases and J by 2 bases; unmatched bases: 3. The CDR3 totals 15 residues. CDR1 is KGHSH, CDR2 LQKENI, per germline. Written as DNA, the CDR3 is TGTGCCAGCTCACCACCTAGCGGGCTACAAGAGACCCAGTACTTC. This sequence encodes CASSPPSGLQETQYF.

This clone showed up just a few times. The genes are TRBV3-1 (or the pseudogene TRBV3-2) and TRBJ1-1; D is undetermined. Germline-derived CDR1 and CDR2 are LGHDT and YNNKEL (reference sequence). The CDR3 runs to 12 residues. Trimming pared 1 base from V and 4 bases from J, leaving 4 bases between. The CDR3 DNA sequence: TGTGCCAGCAGCCAAGCAGGCACTGAAGCTTTCTTT. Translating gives CASSQAGTEAFF.

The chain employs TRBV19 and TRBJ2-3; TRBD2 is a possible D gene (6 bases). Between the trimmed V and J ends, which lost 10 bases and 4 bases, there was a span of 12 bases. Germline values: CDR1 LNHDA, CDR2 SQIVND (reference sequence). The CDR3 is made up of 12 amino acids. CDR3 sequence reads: CATGGLSDTQYF. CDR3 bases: TGTGCCACTGGGGGACTTTCAGATACGCAGTATTTT.

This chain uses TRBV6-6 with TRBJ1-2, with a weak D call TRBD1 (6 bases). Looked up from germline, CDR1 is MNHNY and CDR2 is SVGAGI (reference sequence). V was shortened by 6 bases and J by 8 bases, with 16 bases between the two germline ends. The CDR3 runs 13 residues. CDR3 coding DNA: TGTGCCAGCAGATCTTCAGGGGCAGAAGGCTACACCTTC. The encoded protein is CASRSSGAEGYTF.

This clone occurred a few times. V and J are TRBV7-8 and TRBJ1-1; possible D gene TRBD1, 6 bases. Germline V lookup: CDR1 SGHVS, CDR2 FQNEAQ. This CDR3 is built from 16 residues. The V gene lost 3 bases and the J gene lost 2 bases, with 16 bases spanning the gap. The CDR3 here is CASSLGAGGVNTEAFF. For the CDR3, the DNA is TGTGCCAGCAGCTTGGGGGCTGGGGGAGTTAACACTGAAGCTTTCTTT.

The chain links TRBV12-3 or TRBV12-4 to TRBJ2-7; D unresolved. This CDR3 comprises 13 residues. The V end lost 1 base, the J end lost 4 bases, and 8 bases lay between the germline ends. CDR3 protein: CASSLGGEYEQYF. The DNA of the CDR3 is TGTGCCAGCAGTTTAGGCGGCGAGTACGAGCAGTACTTC.

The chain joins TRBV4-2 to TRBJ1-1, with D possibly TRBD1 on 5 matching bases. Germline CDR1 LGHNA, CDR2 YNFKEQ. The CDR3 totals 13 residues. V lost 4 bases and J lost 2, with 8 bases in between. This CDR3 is CASSPTVNTEAFF. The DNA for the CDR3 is TGTGCCAGCAGCCCGACAGTCAACACTGAAGCTTTCTTT.

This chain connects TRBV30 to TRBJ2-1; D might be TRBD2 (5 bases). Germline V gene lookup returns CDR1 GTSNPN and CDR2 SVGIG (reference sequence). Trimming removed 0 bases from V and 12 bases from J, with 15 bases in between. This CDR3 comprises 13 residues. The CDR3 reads CAWSVESFGMQFF. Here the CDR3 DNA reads TGTGCCTGGAGTGTAGAAAGTTTCGGGATGCAGTTCTTC.

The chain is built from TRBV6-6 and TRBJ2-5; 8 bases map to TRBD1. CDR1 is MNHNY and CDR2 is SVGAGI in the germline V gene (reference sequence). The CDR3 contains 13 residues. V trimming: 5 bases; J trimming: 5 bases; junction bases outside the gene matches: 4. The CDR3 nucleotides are TGTGCCAGCAGTCAGGGGGCGCGGGAGACCCAGTACTTC. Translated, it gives CASSQGARETQYF.

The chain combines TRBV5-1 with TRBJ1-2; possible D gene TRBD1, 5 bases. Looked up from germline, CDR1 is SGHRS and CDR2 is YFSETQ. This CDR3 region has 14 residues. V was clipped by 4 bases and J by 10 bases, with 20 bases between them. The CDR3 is CASSTDSTLSDYTF. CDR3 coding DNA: TGCGCCAGCAGCACCGACAGTACCCTCTCAGACTACACCTTC.

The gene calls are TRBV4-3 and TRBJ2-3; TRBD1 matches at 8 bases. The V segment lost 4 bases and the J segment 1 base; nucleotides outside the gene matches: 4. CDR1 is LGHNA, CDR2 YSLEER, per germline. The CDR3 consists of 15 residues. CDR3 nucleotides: TGCGCCAGCAGCCTCGGACAGGGCGGCACAGATACGCAGTATTTT. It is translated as CASSLGQGGTDTQYF.

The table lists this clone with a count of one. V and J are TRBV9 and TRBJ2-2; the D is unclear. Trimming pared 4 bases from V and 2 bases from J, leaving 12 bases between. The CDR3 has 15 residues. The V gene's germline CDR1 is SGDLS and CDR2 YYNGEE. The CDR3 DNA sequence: TGTGCCAGCAGCCTGGCGACTTTCAACACCGGGGAGCTGTTTTTT. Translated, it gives CASSLATFNTGELFF. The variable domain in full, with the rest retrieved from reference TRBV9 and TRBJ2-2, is DSGVTQTPKHLITATGQRVTLRCSPRSGDLSVYWYQQSLDQGLQFLIQYYNGEERAKGNILERFSAQQFPDLHSELNLSSLELGDSALYFCASSLATFNTGELFFGEGSRLTVL.

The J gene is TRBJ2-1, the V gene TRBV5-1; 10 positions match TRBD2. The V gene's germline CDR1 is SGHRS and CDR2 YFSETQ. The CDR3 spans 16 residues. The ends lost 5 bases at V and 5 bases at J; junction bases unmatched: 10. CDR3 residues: CASSRRAGGNHNEQFF. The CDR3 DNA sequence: TGCGCCAGCAGTCGTAGAGCGGGGGGGAATCACAATGAGCAGTTCTTC.

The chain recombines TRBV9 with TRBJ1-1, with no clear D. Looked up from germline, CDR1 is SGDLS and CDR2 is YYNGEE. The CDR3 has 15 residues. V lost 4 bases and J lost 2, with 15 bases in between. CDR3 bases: TGTGCCAGCAGCCCATCGACGGAGCCCAACACTGAAGCTTTCTTT. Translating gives CASSPSTEPNTEAFF.

The CDR3: CASSEIGIGAVQPQHF. In nucleotides, the CDR3 is TGTGCCAGCAGTGAAATAGGGATTGGGGCAGTTCAGCCCCAGCATTTT. V and J are TRBV6-1 and TRBJ1-5; TRBD1 is a possible D gene (5 bases). V was shortened by 2 bases and J by 6 bases, with 17 bases between the two germline ends. This CDR3 has 16 amino acids. The V gene's germline CDR1 is MNHNS and CDR2 SASEGT.

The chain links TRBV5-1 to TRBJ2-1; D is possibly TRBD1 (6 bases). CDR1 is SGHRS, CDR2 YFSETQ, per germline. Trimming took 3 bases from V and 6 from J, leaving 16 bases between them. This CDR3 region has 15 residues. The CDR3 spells CASSYLIRGSNEQFF. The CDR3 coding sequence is TGCGCCAGCAGCTATTTAATAAGGGGGAGCAATGAGCAGTTCTTC.

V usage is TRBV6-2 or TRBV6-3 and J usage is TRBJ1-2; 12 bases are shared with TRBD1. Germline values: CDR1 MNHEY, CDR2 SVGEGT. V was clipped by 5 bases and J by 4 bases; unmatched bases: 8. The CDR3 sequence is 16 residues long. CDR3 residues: CASSPSGTGGGYGYTF. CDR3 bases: TGTGCCAGCAGTCCATCCGGGACAGGGGGCGGCTATGGCTACACCTTC.